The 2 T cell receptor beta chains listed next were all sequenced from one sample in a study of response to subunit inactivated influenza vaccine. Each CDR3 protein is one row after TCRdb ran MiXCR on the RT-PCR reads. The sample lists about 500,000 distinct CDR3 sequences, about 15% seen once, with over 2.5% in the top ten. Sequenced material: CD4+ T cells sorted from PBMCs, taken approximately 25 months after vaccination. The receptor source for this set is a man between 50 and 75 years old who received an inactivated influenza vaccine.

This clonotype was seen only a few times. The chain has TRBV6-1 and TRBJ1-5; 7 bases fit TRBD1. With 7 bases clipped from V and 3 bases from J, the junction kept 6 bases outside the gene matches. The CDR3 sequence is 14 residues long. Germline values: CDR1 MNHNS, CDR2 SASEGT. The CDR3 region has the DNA TGTGCCAGCACTAGGGGACAGAACAATCAGCCCCAGCATTTT. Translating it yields CASTRGQNNQPQHF.

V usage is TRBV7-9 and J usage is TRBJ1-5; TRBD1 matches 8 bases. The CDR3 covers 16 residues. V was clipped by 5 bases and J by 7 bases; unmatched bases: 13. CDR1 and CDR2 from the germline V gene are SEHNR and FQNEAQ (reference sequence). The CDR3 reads CASSRTDREVSQPQHF. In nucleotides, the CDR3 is TGTGCCAGCAGCCGGACGGACAGGGAGGTCAGCCAGCCCCAGCATTTT.